This TCR beta chain was sequenced for a study of cytomegalovirus exposure and HLA in healthy donors. About the research overall: The 90 to 150 validation repertoires were produced on the same platform as the 650 to 800 repertoires of the first cohort. This was reported in a later analysis.

Trimming cost V 8 bases and J 4 bases, with 15 bases left between them. Germline V lookup: CDR1 SNHLY, CDR2 FYNNEI. The CDR3 extends over 13 amino acids. The assay was immunoSEQ multiplex PCR, and TCRdb's table has in-frame clones only and misses some. The sample yields just over 80,000 clones, about 96% seen once. This clone turned up a few times. The chain couples TRBV2 to TRBJ2-7, with D possibly being TRBD2 (5 bases). The sequenced sample was PBMCs. The clonotype comes from a woman younger than 35 in good health and CMV-seronegative. The CDR3 here is CASLRGREYEQYF. In DNA, the CDR3 is TGTGCCAGCCTACGGGGAAGGGAATACGAGCAGTACTTC. Drawing the rest from reference TRBV2 and TRBJ2-7, the complete variable domain is EPEVTQTPSHQVTQMGQEVILRCVPISNHLYFYWYRQILGQKVEFLVSFYNNEISEKSEIFDDQFSVERPDGSNFTLKIRSTKLEDSAMYFCASLRGREYEQYFGPGTRLTVT.